This TCR beta chain was recovered during a study of blood T cell repertoires in COVID-19. About the research overall: Samples of COVID-19 (acute and convalescent) were obtained from the United States, Italy and Spain.

The CDR3 is 15 residues long. Germline assignment: CDR1 MGHRA and CDR2 YSYEKL. V was trimmed by 1 base and J by 0 bases, leaving 9 bases between them. Only in-frame clones appear in the TCRdb table, and some are missing; sequencing was by immunoSEQ multiplex PCR. The repertoire holds 100,000 to 150,000 clones, with roughly 83% as singletons. Source material: peripheral blood. The V call is TRBV4-1, the J call TRBJ1-1; no clear D. The sequence was obtained from a man between 60 and 75 years old with acute or convalescent COVID-19. The CDR3 DNA reads TGCGCCAGCAGCCAAGTAGAAATAATGAACACTGAAGCTTTCTTT. The encoded protein is CASSQVEIMNTEAFF.